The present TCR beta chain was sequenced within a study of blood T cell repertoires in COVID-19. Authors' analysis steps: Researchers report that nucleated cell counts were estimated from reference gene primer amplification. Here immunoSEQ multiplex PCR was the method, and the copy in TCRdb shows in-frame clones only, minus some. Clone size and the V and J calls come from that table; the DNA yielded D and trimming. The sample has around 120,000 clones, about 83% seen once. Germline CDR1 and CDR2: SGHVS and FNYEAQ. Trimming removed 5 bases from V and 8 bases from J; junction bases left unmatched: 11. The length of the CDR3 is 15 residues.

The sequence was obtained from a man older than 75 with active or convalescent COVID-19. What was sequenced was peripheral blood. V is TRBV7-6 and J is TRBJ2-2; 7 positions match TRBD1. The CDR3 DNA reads TGTGCCAGCAGCCAGCGAGGACAGGTTCTTGGGGAGCTGTTTTTT. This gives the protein CASSQRGQVLGELFF.